The clone carrying this T cell receptor (beta chain) was found a few times. The antigen is not known. The CDR3 is 15 amino acids. Germline V gives CDR1 SGHTA, CDR2 FQGNSA. Trimming took off 0 bases at V and 4 bases at J, with 11 bases between the two ends. As for treatment: oral pan-JAK inhibitor, 5-10 mg twice daily. These data originate in a study of CD8+ T cells in alopecia areata. Study summary: A regimen of oral tofacitinib, 5 to 10 mg twice daily, was given to treated patients. Severity among treated patients was scored by the percentage of scalp area affected.

Study outcomes and limitations: Scalp clonality decreased significantly with tofacitinib, and so did expanded CD8+ clones among the top 100. Scalp sample data also include resident alphabeta T cells from normal skin.

cDNA serving as the sequencing template came from extracted, reverse transcribed RNA. Repertoires were generated with immunoSEQ multiplex PCR, while TCRdb's copy carries only in-frame clones and drops some. The sample lists around 200,000 clones, around three fifths occurring once. The clonotype comes from a human donor with alopecia areata. The sample here was CD8+ T cells sorted from blood, taken at week 24, from a patient treated with tofacitinib. The V and J genes are TRBV7-2 and TRBJ2-3, with D tentatively TRBD1 (5 bases). CDR3 amino acids: CASSLAPTVADTQYF. The DNA of the CDR3 is TGTGCCAGCAGCTTAGCGCCGACAGTGGCAGATACGCAGTATTTT.